This T cell receptor (beta chain) was recorded in a study of blood T cell repertoires in COVID-19. Background on the study: There were acute and convalescent COVID-19 samples, and they came from the United States, Italy and Spain.

Trimming left V 0 bases short and J 1 base short, with 6 bases between. The CDR3 extends over 14 amino acids. Germline-derived CDR1 and CDR2 are SNHLY and FYNNEI. Sequencing used immunoSEQ multiplex PCR; TCRdb keeps in-frame clones, though not all of them. The sample records 470,000 or so clones, about 89% being singletons. This clonotype originated in a woman in her 30s with acute or convalescent COVID-19. J is TRBJ1-2 and V is TRBV2; weak D call: TRBD1 (5 bases). The sample comprised peripheral blood. CDR3 sequence: CASSEAGDNYGYTF. The DNA of the CDR3 is TGTGCCAGCAGTGAAGCAGGGGATAACTATGGCTACACCTTC.